The 16 T cell receptor beta chains below come from one sample, sequenced in a study of cytomegalovirus exposure and HLA in healthy donors. PCR used 60 Vbeta primers and 13 Jbeta primers. Sequenced by immunoSEQ multiplex PCR; TCRdb stores in-frame clones only, minus some. Of approximately 170,000 clones in the sample, 80% to 90% were seen once. The sequenced material came from PBMCs. The receptors shown here come from a male donor in good health and CMV-seronegative.

The V gene is TRBV2, the J gene TRBJ2-1; D is uncertain. Trimming pared 0 bases from V and 6 bases from J, leaving 3 bases between. The CDR3 loop spans 12 amino acids. CDR1 SNHLY and CDR2 FYNNEI come from the germline V gene. This chain's CDR3 is CASSEAANEQFF. The CDR3 nucleotides read TGTGCCAGCAGTGAAGCGGCCAATGAGCAGTTCTTC.

V and J are TRBV29-1 and TRBJ1-1, with D possibly matching TRBD1 (5 bases). Trimming took off 1 base at V and 3 bases at J, with 6 bases between the two ends. This CDR3 is 12 amino acids long. CDR1 SQVTM and CDR2 ANQGSEA come from the germline V gene. CDR3 nucleotide sequence: TGCAGCGTTGAAGGGGGGGACACTGAAGCTTTCTTT. Protein sequence: CSVEGGDTEAFF.

This clone was seen just once. This sequence joins TRBV25-1 and TRBJ1-4; D ambiguous. Germline V lookup: CDR1 MGHDK, CDR2 SYGVNS. The CDR3 is made up of 12 amino acids. V lost 3 bases, J lost 7 bases, and 6 bases lay in between. The CDR3 bases are TGTGCCAGCAGTGAGATAGCTGAAAAACTGTTTTTT. It is translated as CASSEIAEKLFF.

V and J are TRBV5-4 and TRBJ2-2; no clear D. This CDR3 has 14 amino acids. Germline V gene lookup returns CDR1 SGHNT and CDR2 YYREEE (reference sequence). Trimming cost V 0 bases and J 2 bases, with 5 bases left between them. The CDR3 here is CASSLDSNTGELFF. In nucleotides, the CDR3 is TGTGCCAGCAGCTTGGACTCCAACACCGGGGAGCTGTTTTTT.

The V and J genes are TRBV7-2 and TRBJ2-7; 9 nucleotides line up with TRBD1. The CDR3 loop spans 16 amino acids. The junction had 12 bases not matched to a gene; V was cut back by 5 bases and J by 4 bases. CDR1 is SGHTA and CDR2 is FQGNSA in the germline V gene. CDR3 residues: CASSPGSGTGRYEQYF. In nucleotides, the CDR3 is TGTGCCAGCAGCCCCGGCTCCGGGACAGGGAGGTACGAGCAGTACTTC.

V is TRBV28 and J is TRBJ2-7; 16 bases match TRBD2. This CDR3 is built from 18 residues. Per the germline V gene, CDR1 is MDHEN and CDR2 is SYDVKM. J gave up 6 bases and V 7 bases, and 15 bases lay outside the gene matches. The CDR3 DNA follows: TGTGCCAGCACCACCCCGGGACTAGCGGGAGGGGTACCTACCGAGCAGTACTTC. Protein: CASTTPGLAGGVPTEQYF.

This chain joins TRBV6-5 and TRBJ1-1; 8 bases agree with TRBD1. The J segment lost 8 bases and the V segment lost 0 bases, leaving 5 bases of the junction unmatched. Germline CDR1 and CDR2: MNHEY and SVGAGI. The length of the CDR3 is 14 residues. The CDR3 spells CASSYSGDRREAFF. CDR3 DNA: TGTGCCAGCAGTTACTCGGGGGACAGGCGGGAAGCTTTCTTT.

The rearrangement uses TRBV27 and TRBJ2-4, with 9 bases that match TRBD1. Per germline, CDR1 MNHEY and CDR2 SMNVEV (reference sequence). V lost 2 bases, J lost 0 bases, and 5 bases stayed unmatched. CDR3 length: 17 amino acids. CDR3 in amino acids: CASSLLYRGPAKNIQYF. The DNA of the CDR3 is TGTGCCAGCAGTTTACTCTACAGGGGGCCAGCCAAAAACATTCAGTACTTC.

The chain uses TRBV15 and TRBJ1-1, with a possible D match to TRBD1 (5 bases). The CDR3 spans 14 residues. The germline V gene has CDR1 LNHNV and CDR2 YYDKDF (reference sequence). V lost 5 bases, J lost 1 base, and 11 bases lay in between. The CDR3 nucleotides read TGTGCCACCAGCCGGACAAGCCAGAACACTGAAGCTTTCTTT. Encoded protein: CATSRTSQNTEAFF.

The CDR3 DNA follows: TGTGCCAGCAGTGACCGGCAAGAGACAGGGGGCGTAATAAAGACCCAGTACTTC. This translates into CASSDRQETGGVIKTQYF. The V call is TRBV25-1, the J call TRBJ2-5; 10 bases are shared with TRBD1. J gave up 6 bases and V 3 bases, and 16 bases lay outside the gene matches. Germline V CDR1 and CDR2: MGHDK, SYGVNS. CDR3 length: 18 amino acids.

The chain employs TRBV21-1 and TRBJ2-7; whether TRBD2, the table's D call, matches the DNA was not checked. TRBV21-1 is classified as a pseudogene. The CDR3 length is 16 residues. The CDR3 protein is CASSMLQRGFSYEQYF. For the CDR3, the DNA is TGTGCCAGCAGCATGTTGCAGCGGGGGTTCTCCTACGAGCAGTACTTC.

This chain joins TRBV15 and TRBJ2-7; 11 nucleotides line up with TRBD2. Per germline, CDR1 LNHNV and CDR2 YYDKDF (reference sequence). The CDR3 is 14 residues long. The V segment lost 5 bases and the J segment 6 bases; nucleotides outside the gene matches: 6. The CDR3 sequence: CATSVAGGPVEQYF. The CDR3 nucleotides are TGTGCCACCAGCGTAGCGGGAGGGCCGGTCGAGCAGTACTTC.

The chain couples TRBV5-5 to TRBJ1-1, with TRBD1 identical over 9 bases. Germline values: CDR1 SGHKS, CDR2 YYEKEE (reference sequence). After removal of 4 bases from V and 3 bases from J, the junction contained 7 bases not matched to a gene. The CDR3 spans 15 residues. CDR3 region: CASSTYRGQDTEAFF. In nucleotides, the CDR3 is TGTGCCAGCAGCACTTACAGGGGGCAGGACACTGAAGCTTTCTTT. The full variable domain, in which reference TRBV5-5 and TRBJ1-1 provide the parts outside the CDR3, is DAGVTQSPTHLIKTRGQQVTLRCSPISGHKSVSWYQQVLGQGPQFIFQYYEKEERGRGNFPDRFSARQFPNYSSELNVNALLLGDSALYLCASSTYRGQDTEAFFGQGTRLTVV.

With respect to this clone: This specimen includes other DNA sequences encoding the same CDR3. The rearrangement links TRBV9 to TRBJ2-5; D not resolved. This CDR3 is built from 13 residues. Trimming stripped 0 bases from V and 2 bases from J, with 5 bases between. The germline gives CDR1 SGDLS, CDR2 YYNGEE. The CDR3 nucleotides are TGTGCCAGCAGCGTAGCCGGGCAAGAGACCCAGTACTTC. It encodes CASSVAGQETQYF.

The rearrangement links TRBV30 to TRBJ1-2, with TRBD1 as a possible D gene (5 bases). Germline CDR1 is GTSNPN and CDR2 is SVGIG (reference sequence). This CDR3 has 14 residues. The germline V and J ends were trimmed by 0 bases and 2 bases, with 10 bases remaining between them. The CDR3 region is CAWSVHPGNYGYTF. The CDR3 DNA reads TGTGCCTGGAGTGTACACCCAGGGAACTATGGCTACACCTTC. The full variable domain, with the rest looked up from reference TRBV30 and TRBJ1-2, is SQTIHQWPATLVQPVGSPLSLECTVEGTSNPNLYWYRQAAGRGLQLLFYSVGIGQISSEVPQNLSASRPQDRQFILSSKKLLLSDSGFYLCAWSVHPGNYGYTFGSGTRLTVV.

The chain employs TRBV7-8 and TRBJ1-3; no clear D. Trimming stripped 3 bases from V and 0 bases from J, with 9 bases between. This CDR3 is 15 amino acids long. From germline, CDR1 is SGHVS and CDR2 FQNEAQ. The CDR3 bases are TGTGCCAGCAGCTTGTCGTCGGGCTCTGGAAACACCATATATTTT. Amino acid sequence: CASSLSSGSGNTIYF.